These 3 T cell receptor beta chains were sequenced from one sample in a study of T cell responses to AZD1222 COVID-19 vaccine. Only in-frame clones appear in the TCRdb table, and some are missing; sequencing was by immunoSEQ multiplex PCR. The table records 200,000 or so clones, approximately 94% of them present only once. Specimen: peripheral blood, collected on day 0 of AZD1222 vaccination. The receptors here all came from an adult in good health.

The genes are TRBV10-1 and TRBJ2-3, with 8 nucleotides matching TRBD1. CDR3 length: 15 residues. V trimming: 2 bases; J trimming: 6 bases; junction bases outside the gene matches: 7. CDR1 is WNHNN and CDR2 is SYGVQD in the germline V gene (reference sequence). The CDR3 DNA reads as TGCGCCAGCAGTGAGAGGGACAGGCCCCCGGATACGCAGTATTTT. It codes for CASSERDRPPDTQYF.

V and J are TRBV9 and TRBJ2-1; 13 positions agree with TRBD2. Germline V lookup: CDR1 SGDLS, CDR2 YYNGEE. V trimming: 0 bases; J trimming: 5 bases; junction bases outside the gene matches: 2. The CDR3 is 16 amino acids. The CDR3 loop reads CASSVGLAGGHNEQFF. The CDR3, as DNA: TGTGCCAGCAGCGTAGGACTAGCGGGAGGACACAATGAGCAGTTCTTC.

The CDR3 coding sequence is TGTGCCAGCTCACCAAAACAGGGTGAAGGCTACACCTTC. Translated, it gives CASSPKQGEGYTF. This chain joins TRBV18 and TRBJ1-2, with D possibly TRBD1 on 6 matching bases. Germline assignment: CDR1 KGHSH and CDR2 LQKENI. Trimming stripped 2 bases from V and 8 bases from J, with 12 bases between. The CDR3 extends over 13 amino acids.